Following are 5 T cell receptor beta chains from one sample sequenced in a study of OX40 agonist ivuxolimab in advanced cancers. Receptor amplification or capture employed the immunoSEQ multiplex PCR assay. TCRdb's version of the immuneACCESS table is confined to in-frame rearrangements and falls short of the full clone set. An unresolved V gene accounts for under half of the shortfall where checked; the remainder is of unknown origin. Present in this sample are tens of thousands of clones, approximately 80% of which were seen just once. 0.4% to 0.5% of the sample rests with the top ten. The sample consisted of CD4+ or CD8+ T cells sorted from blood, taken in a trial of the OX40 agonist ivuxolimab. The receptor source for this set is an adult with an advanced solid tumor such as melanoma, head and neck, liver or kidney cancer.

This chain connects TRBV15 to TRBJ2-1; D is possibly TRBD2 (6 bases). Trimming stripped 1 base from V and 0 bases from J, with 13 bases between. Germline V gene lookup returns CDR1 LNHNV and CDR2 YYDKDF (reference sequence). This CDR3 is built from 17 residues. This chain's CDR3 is CATSRARGKSSYNEQFF. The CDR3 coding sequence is TGTGCCACCAGCAGAGCGCGCGGGAAGAGCTCCTACAATGAGCAGTTCTTC.

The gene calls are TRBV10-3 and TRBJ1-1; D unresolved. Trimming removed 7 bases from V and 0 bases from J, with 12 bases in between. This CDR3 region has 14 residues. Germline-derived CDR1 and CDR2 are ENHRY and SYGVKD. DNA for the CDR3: TGTGCCATCACTGACACGTACTTGAACACTGAAGCTTTCTTT. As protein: CAITDTYLNTEAFF.

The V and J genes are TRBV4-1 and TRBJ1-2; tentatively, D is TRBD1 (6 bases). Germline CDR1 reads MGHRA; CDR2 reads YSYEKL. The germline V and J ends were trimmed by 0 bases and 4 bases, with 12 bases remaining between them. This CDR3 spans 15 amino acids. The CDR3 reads CASSQDPTGSYGYTF. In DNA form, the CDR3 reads TGCGCCAGCAGCCAAGATCCCACAGGGTCCTATGGCTACACCTTC.

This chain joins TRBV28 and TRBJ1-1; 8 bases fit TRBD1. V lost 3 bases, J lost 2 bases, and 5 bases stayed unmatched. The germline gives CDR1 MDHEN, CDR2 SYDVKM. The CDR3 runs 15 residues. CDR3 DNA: TGTGCCAGCAGTTTCAGGGGGCGAGGAAACACTGAAGCTTTCTTT. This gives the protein CASSFRGRGNTEAFF.

The CDR3 sequence is CASSLGSGGSAGEQYV. In DNA form, the CDR3 reads TGCGCCAGCAGCTTGGGATCGGGGGGCTCAGCGGGAGAGCAGTACGTC. V is TRBV5-1 and J is TRBJ2-7; D possibly corresponds to TRBD2 (7 bases). The CDR3 extends over 16 amino acids. Trimming took 0 bases from V and 7 from J, leaving 20 bases between them. Germline loops: CDR1 SGHRS, CDR2 YFSETQ.